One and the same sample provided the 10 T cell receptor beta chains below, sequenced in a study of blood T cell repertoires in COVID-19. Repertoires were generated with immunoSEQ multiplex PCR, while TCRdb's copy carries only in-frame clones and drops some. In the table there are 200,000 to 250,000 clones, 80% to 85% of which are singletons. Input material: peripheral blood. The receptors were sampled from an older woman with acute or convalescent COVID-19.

CDR3 DNA sequence: TGCGCCAGCAGTACAGGGGGGCGTAATCAGGAACTGTTTTTT. This gives the protein CASSTGGRNQELFF. The V gene is TRBV10-2, the J gene TRBJ1-4; 8 bases fit TRBD1. V trimming: 5 bases; J trimming: 12 bases; junction bases outside the gene matches: 11. CDR1 and CDR2 from the germline V gene are WSHSY and SAAADI. The CDR3 has 14 amino acids.

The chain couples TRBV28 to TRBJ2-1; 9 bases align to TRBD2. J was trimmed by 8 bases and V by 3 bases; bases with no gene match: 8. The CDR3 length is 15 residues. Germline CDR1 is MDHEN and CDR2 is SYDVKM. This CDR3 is CASSLPGTSKDEQFF. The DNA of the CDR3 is TGTGCCAGCAGTTTGCCCGGGACTAGCAAGGATGAGCAGTTCTTC.

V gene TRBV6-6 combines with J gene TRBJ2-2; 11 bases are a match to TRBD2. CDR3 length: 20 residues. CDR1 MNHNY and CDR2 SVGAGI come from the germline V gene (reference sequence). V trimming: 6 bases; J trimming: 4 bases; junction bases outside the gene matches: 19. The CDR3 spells CASSLKGASGGYQGTGELFF. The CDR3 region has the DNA TGTGCCAGCAGCCTTAAGGGAGCTAGCGGGGGGTACCAGGGCACCGGGGAGCTGTTTTTT.

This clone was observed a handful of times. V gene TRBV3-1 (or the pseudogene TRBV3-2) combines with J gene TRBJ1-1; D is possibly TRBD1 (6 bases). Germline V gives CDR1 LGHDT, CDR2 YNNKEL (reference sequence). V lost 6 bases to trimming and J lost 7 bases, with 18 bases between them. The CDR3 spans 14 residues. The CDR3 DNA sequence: TGTGCCAGCAGGGCACAGGGCGCATTGGATGAAGCTTTCTTT. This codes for CASRAQGALDEAFF.

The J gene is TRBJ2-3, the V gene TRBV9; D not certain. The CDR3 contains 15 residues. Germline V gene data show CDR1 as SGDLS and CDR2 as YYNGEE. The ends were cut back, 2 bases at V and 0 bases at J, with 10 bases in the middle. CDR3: CASSVTADSTDTQYF. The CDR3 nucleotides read TGTGCCAGCAGCGTCACGGCGGATAGCACAGATACGCAGTATTTT. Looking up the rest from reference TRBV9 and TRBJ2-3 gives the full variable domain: DSGVTQTPKHLITATGQRVTLRCSPRSGDLSVYWYQQSLDQGLQFLIQYYNGEERAKGNILERFSAQQFPDLHSELNLSSLELGDSALYFCASSVTADSTDTQYFGPGTRLTVL.

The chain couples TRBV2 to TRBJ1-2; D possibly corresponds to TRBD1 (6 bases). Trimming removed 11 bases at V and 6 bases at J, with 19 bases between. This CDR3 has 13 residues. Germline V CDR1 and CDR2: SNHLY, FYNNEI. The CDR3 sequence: CAGKWGQDDGYTF. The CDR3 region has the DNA TGTGCCGGAAAGTGGGGGCAGGATGATGGCTACACCTTC.

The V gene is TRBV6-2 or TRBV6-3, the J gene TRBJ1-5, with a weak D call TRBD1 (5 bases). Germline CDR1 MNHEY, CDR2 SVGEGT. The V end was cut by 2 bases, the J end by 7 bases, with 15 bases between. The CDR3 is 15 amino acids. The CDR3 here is CASSYDLTGYQPQHF. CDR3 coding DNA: TGTGCCAGCAGTTACGACCTAACAGGTTACCAGCCCCAGCATTTT.

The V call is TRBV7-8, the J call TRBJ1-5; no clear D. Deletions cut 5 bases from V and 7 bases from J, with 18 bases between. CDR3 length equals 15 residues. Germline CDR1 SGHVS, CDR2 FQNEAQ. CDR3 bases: TGTGCCAGCAGCCAAATGCGGGGAAGTGGCCAGCCCCAGCATTTT. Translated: CASSQMRGSGQPQHF.

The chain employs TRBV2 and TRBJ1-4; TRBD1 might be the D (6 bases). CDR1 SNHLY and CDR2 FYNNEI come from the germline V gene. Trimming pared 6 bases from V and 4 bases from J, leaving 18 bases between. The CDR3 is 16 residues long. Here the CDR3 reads CASRERGSWGNEKLFF. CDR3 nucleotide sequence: TGTGCCAGCAGGGAGAGGGGGAGCTGGGGTAATGAAAAACTGTTTTTT.

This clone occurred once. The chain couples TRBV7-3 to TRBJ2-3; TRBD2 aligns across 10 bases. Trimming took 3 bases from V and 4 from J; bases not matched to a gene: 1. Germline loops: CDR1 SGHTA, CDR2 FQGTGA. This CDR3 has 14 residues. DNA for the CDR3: TGTGCCAGCAGCTTGGGGACTAGCGCAGATACGCAGTATTTT. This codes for CASSLGTSADTQYF.